These T cell receptor beta chains were read from a single sample in a study of OX40 agonist ivuxolimab in advanced cancers. This table comes from immunoSEQ multiplex PCR, and its TCRdb copy is limited to in-frame clones, with some not included. Of about 100,000 clones detected, 90% appear once; the ten largest clones hold around 1.6%. This specimen consisted of CD4+ or CD8+ T cells sorted from blood, obtained in a trial of the OX40 agonist ivuxolimab. The source is an adult with an advanced solid tumor such as melanoma, head and neck, liver or kidney cancer. CDR3s leave out the opening cysteine and the closing phenylalanine or tryptophan. Each record gives: CDR3 protein, V gene, J gene.

CDR3aa: ASSLTAGRSTDTQY
v_gene: TRBV7-3
j_gene: TRBJ2-3

CDR3aa: ATSTGWNTGELF
v_gene: TRBV5-6
j_gene: TRBJ2-2

CDR3aa: ASSPRGGWSYNEQF
v_gene: TRBV27
j_gene: TRBJ2-1

CDR3aa: ASSQDGGDTSGYT
v_gene: TRBV4-1
j_gene: TRBJ1-2

CDR3aa: ASAQGDGYT
v_gene: TRBV6-6
j_gene: TRBJ1-2

CDR3aa: ASTGGAEAYEQY
v_gene: TRBV9
j_gene: -

CDR3aa: ASSIGRAGAGNEQF
v_gene: TRBV19
j_gene: TRBJ2-1

CDR3aa: ASSPGQNGNTIY
v_gene: TRBV19
j_gene: TRBJ1-3

CDR3aa: ASGLVVDLNTGELF
v_gene: TRBV12-5
j_gene: TRBJ2-2

CDR3aa: ASSYFGQGNQPQH
v_gene: TRBV6-6
j_gene: TRBJ1-5

CDR3aa: ASSPSLAGGSTDTQY
v_gene: TRBV4-3
j_gene: TRBJ2-3

CDR3aa: ASSFPGLAPTGELF
v_gene: TRBV5-4
j_gene: TRBJ2-2

CDR3aa: ASSRTVPSEQY
v_gene: TRBV19
j_gene: TRBJ2-7

CDR3aa: ASTTWKGTQETQY
v_gene: TRBV10-1
j_gene: TRBJ2-5

CDR3aa: ASSRALTDRFLSGNTIY
v_gene: TRBV4-3
j_gene: TRBJ1-3

CDR3aa: ASSFVAGDYGYT
v_gene: TRBV5-6
j_gene: TRBJ1-2

CDR3aa: ASSPNGGQGYGYT
v_gene: TRBV7-2
j_gene: TRBJ1-2

CDR3aa: ASSLIMGEQY
v_gene: TRBV7-9
j_gene: TRBJ2-7

CDR3aa: ASSLFSGDQPQH
v_gene: TRBV27
j_gene: TRBJ1-5

CDR3aa: ASSWDRVPYNEQF
v_gene: TRBV19
j_gene: TRBJ2-1

CDR3aa: ASSQGYLAGGLPYEQY
v_gene: TRBV4-3
j_gene: TRBJ2-7

CDR3aa: ASTVDGWHIQY
v_gene: TRBV5-6
j_gene: TRBJ2-4

CDR3aa: ASSRSTDAGGGLF
v_gene: TRBV11-2
j_gene: TRBJ1-4

CDR3aa: ASSSAETQY
v_gene: TRBV11-2
j_gene: TRBJ2-5

CDR3aa: ASSLAAGAYEQY
v_gene: TRBV28
j_gene: TRBJ2-7

CDR3aa: ASRYGGTDGNTIY
v_gene: TRBV2
j_gene: TRBJ1-3

CDR3aa: ASSQAILEPADTQY
v_gene: TRBV4-3
j_gene: TRBJ2-3

CDR3aa: ASSLRGRRVHEQY
v_gene: TRBV27
j_gene: TRBJ2-7

CDR3aa: AISRTGLNTEAF
v_gene: TRBV10-3
j_gene: TRBJ1-1

CDR3aa: ASSYKQGQETQY
v_gene: TRBV28
j_gene: TRBJ2-5

CDR3aa: ASSIGQGAGGELF
v_gene: TRBV19
j_gene: TRBJ2-2

CDR3aa: ASSQGGTFQETQY
v_gene: TRBV4-1
j_gene: TRBJ2-5

CDR3aa: ASSTGLAGVTQY
v_gene: TRBV19
j_gene: TRBJ2-3

CDR3aa: ASSLILAGMNEQF
v_gene: TRBV5-5
j_gene: TRBJ2-1

CDR3aa: ATRIPSTPSYEQY
v_gene: TRBV28
j_gene: TRBJ2-7

CDR3aa: ASSWTGTQETQY
v_gene: TRBV7-2
j_gene: TRBJ2-5

CDR3aa: ASSVDVTYEQY
v_gene: TRBV9
j_gene: TRBJ2-7

CDR3aa: ASSLAGSTYNSPLH
v_gene: TRBV7-9
j_gene: TRBJ1-6

CDR3aa: ASSPRGGDSPLH
v_gene: TRBV19
j_gene: TRBJ1-6

CDR3aa: ASSYSTPTGVGGYT
v_gene: TRBV6-6
j_gene: TRBJ1-2

CDR3aa: ASSVGHGNYYEQY
v_gene: TRBV9
j_gene: TRBJ2-7

CDR3aa: ASGLVLGTSGPGELF
v_gene: TRBV12-5
j_gene: TRBJ2-2

CDR3aa: ASSAAGVGSDTQY
v_gene: TRBV19
j_gene: TRBJ2-3

CDR3aa: SVAGQGREQY
v_gene: TRBV29-1
j_gene: TRBJ2-7

CDR3aa: ASSPPSVPSYEQY
v_gene: TRBV18
j_gene: TRBJ2-7

CDR3aa: ASGLDGGNYNEQF
v_gene: TRBV12-5
j_gene: TRBJ2-1

CDR3aa: ASSQLGVGANVLT
v_gene: TRBV5-1
j_gene: TRBJ2-6

CDR3aa: ASSPRDNQPQH
v_gene: TRBV18
j_gene: TRBJ1-5

CDR3aa: ASSAGSFQETQY
v_gene: TRBV9
j_gene: TRBJ2-5

CDR3aa: ASSLSGARGANVLT
v_gene: TRBV7-3
j_gene: TRBJ2-6

CDR3aa: ASSFYYNEQF
v_gene: TRBV11-1
j_gene: TRBJ2-1

CDR3aa: ASSLGDPGTGELF
v_gene: TRBV7-6
j_gene: TRBJ2-2

CDR3aa: ASSLSLQGFSSGNTIY
v_gene: TRBV5-6
j_gene: TRBJ1-3

CDR3aa: ASSAPGLAAEQY
v_gene: TRBV5-6
j_gene: TRBJ2-7

CDR3aa: ASRETGFGANVLT
v_gene: TRBV6-1
j_gene: TRBJ2-6

CDR3aa: ASSFHGGNTIY
v_gene: TRBV27
j_gene: TRBJ1-3

CDR3aa: ASSPRGLEGDTQY
v_gene: TRBV9
j_gene: TRBJ2-3